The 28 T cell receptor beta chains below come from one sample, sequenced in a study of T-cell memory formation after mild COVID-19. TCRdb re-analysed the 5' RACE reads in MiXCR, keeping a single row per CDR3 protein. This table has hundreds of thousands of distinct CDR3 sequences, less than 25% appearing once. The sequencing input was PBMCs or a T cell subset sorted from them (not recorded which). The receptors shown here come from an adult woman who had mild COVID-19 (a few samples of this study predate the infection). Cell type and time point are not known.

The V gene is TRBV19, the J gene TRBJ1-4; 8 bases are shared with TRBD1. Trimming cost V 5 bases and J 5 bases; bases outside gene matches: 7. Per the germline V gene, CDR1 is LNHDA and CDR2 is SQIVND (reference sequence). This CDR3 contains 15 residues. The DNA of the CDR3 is TGTGCCAGTAGTGAGCGGACAGGGACGAATGAAAAACTGTTTTTT. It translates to CASSERTGTNEKLFF.

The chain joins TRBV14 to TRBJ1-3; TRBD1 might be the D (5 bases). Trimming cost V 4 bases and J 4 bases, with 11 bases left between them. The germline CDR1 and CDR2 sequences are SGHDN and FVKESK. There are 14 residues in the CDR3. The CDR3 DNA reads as TGTGCCAGCAGCCGTAGGGACGTAGGAAACACCATATATTTT. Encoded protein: CASSRRDVGNTIYF. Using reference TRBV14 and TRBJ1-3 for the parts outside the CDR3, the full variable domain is EAGVTQFPSHSVIEKGQTVTLRCDPISGHDNLYWYRRVMGKEIKFLLHFVKESKQDESGMPNNRFLAERTGGTYSTLKVQPAELEDSGVYFCASSRRDVGNTIYFGEGSWLTVV.

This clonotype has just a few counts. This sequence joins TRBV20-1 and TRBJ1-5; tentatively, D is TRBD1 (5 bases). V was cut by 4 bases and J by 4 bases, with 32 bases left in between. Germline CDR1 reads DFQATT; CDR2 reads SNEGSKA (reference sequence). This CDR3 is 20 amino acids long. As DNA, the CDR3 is TGCAGTGCTAAACGTCGGGACCAAACTGCCACCACAAGACTTAATCAGCCCCAGCATTTT. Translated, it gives CSAKRRDQTATTRLNQPQHF.

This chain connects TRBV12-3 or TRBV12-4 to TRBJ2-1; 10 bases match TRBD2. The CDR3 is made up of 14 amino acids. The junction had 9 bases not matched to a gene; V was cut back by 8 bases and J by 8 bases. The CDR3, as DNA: TGTGCCAGCGAAGGAGCGGGGGGGCAATATGAGCAGTTCTTC. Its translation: CASEGAGGQYEQFF.

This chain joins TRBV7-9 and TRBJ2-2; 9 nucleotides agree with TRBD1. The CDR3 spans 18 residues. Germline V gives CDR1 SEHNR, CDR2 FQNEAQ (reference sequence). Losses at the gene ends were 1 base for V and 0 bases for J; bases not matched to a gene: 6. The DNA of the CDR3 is TGTGCCAGCAGCTTAGTGGGGACAGGGACATCGAACACCGGGGAGCTGTTTTTT. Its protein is CASSLVGTGTSNTGELFF.

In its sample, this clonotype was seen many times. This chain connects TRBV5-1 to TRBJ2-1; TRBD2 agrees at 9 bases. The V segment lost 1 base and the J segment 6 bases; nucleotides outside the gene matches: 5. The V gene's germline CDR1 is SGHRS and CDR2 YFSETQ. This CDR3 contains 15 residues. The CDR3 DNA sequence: TGCGCCAGCAGCTTGTTTGCGGGGGGGCCCAATGAGCAGTTCTTC. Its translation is CASSLFAGGPNEQFF.

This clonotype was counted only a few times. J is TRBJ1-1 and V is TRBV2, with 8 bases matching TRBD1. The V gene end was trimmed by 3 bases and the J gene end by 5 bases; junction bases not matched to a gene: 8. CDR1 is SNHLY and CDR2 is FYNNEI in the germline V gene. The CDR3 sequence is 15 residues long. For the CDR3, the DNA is TGTGCCAGCAGTGACCGAGACAGGGGCGGGACTGAAGCTTTCTTT. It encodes CASSDRDRGGTEAFF.

The CDR3 region is CASSYLGQDYGYTF. DNA for the CDR3: TGTGCCAGCAGTTACCTCGGACAGGACTATGGCTACACCTTC. The rearrangement links TRBV6-2 or TRBV6-3 to TRBJ1-2, with 7 positions matching TRBD1. The germline CDR1 and CDR2 sequences are MNHEY and SVGEGT. The ends lost 2 bases at V and 3 bases at J; junction bases unmatched: 3. The length of the CDR3 is 14 residues.

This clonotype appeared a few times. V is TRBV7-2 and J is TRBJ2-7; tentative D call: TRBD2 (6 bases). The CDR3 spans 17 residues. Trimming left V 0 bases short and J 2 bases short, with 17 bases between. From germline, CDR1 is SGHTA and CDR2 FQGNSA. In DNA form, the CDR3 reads TGTGCCAGCAGCTTAGCAAGGACGGGCGGGGTTCCCTACGAGCAGTACTTC. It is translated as CASSLARTGGVPYEQYF. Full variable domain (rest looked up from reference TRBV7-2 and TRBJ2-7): GAGVSQSPSNKVTEKGKDVELRCDPISGHTALYWYRQSLGQGLEFLIYFQGNSAPDKSGLPSDRFSAERTGGSVSTLTIQRTQQEDSAVYLCASSLARTGGVPYEQYFGPGTRLTVT.

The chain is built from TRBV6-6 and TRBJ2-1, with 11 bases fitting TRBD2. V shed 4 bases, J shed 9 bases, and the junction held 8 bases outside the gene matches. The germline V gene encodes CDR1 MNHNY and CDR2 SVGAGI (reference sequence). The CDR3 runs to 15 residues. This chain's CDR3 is CASSFLLAGDGEQFF. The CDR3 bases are TGTGCCAGCAGTTTCCTACTAGCGGGAGATGGTGAGCAGTTCTTC.

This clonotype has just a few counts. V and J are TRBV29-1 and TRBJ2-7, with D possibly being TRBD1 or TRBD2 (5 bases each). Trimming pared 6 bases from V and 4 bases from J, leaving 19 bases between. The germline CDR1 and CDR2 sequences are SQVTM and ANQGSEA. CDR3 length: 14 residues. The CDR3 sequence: CSVGTGTGSYEQYF. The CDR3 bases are TGCAGCGTGGGTACCGGGACGGGGAGTTACGAGCAGTACTTC.

CDR3: CASSQTTMRNGYTF. CDR3 in DNA: TGTGCCAGCAGCCAGACTACGATGAGAAATGGCTACACCTTC. This chain joins TRBV12-3 or TRBV12-4 and TRBJ1-2; no definite D call. This CDR3 is 14 amino acids long. Trimming left V 6 bases short and J 6 bases short, with 17 bases between.

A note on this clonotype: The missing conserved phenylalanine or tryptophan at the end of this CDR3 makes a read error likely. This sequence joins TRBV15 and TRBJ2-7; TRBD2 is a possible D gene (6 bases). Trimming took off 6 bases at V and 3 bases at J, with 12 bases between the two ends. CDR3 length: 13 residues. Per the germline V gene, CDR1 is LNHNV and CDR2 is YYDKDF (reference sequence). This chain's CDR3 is CATRAGSLYEQYL. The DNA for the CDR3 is TGTGCCACCAGGGCGGGAAGCCTCTACGAGCAGTACTTA.

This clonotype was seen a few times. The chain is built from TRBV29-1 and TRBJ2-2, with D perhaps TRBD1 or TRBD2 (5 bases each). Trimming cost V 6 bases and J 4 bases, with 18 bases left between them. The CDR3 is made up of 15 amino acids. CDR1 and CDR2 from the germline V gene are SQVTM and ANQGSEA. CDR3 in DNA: TGCAGCGTCCCTGGAGAGGGGCCCAGCACCGGGGAGCTGTTTTTT. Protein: CSVPGEGPSTGELFF.

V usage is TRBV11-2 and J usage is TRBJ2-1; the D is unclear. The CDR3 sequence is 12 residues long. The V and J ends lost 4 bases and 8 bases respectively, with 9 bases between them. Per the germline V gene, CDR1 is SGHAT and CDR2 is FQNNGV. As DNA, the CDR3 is TGTGCCAGCAGCTCCTCAAGCGATGAGCAGTTCTTC. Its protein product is CASSSSSDEQFF.

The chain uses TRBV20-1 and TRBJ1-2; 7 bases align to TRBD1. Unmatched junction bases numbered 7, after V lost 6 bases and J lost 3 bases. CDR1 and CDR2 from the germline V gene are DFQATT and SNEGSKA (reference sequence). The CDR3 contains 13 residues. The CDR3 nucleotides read TGCAGTGCACCGGACAGGACTGACTATGGCTACACCTTC. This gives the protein CSAPDRTDYGYTF.

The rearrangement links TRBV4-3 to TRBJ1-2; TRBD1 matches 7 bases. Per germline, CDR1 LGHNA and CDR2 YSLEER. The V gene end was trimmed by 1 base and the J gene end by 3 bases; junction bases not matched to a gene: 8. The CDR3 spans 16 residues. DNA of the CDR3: TGCGCCAGCAGCCAAGGGGTGACAGGGCTTGACTATGGCTACACCTTC. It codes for CASSQGVTGLDYGYTF.

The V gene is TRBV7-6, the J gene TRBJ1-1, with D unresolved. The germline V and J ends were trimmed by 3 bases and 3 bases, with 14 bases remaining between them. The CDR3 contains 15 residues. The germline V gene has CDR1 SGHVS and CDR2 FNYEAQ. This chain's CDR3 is CASSFIGSRDTEAFF. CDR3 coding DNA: TGTGCCAGCAGCTTCATAGGATCTCGGGACACTGAAGCTTTCTTT.

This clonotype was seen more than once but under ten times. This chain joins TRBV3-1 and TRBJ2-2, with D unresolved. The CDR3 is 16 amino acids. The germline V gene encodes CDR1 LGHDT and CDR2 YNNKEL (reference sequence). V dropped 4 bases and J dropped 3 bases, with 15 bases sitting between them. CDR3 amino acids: CASSPGRNIYTGELFF. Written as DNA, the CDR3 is TGTGCCAGCAGCCCGGGCCGAAACATCTACACCGGGGAGCTGTTTTTT.

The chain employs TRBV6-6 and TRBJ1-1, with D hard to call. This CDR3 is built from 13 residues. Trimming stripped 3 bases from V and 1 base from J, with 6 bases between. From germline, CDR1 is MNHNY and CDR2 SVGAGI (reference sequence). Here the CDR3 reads CASSYQRNTEAFF. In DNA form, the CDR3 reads TGTGCCAGCAGTTATCAGAGGAACACTGAAGCTTTCTTT.

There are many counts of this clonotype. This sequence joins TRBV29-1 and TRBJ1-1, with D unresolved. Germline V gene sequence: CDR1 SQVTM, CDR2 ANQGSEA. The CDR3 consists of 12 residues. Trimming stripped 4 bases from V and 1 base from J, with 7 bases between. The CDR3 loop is CSVVVENTEAFF. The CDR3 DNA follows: TGCAGCGTTGTGGTGGAGAACACTGAAGCTTTCTTT.

CDR3 region: CASSLVSKAYEQYF. For the CDR3, the DNA is TGTGCCAGCAGCTTAGTCAGTAAAGCCTACGAGCAGTACTTC. The V and J genes are TRBV7-9 and TRBJ2-7, with D unresolved. This CDR3 has 14 residues. Germline V gives CDR1 SEHNR, CDR2 FQNEAQ (reference sequence). V lost 1 base to trimming and J lost 2 bases, with 9 bases between them.

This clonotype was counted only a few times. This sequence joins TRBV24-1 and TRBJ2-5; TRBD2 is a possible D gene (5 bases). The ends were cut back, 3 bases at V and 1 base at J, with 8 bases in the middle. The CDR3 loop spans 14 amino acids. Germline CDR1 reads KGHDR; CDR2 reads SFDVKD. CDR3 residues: CATSDRGPQETQYF. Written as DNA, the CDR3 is TGTGCCACCAGTGATCGGGGTCCCCAAGAGACCCAGTACTTC.

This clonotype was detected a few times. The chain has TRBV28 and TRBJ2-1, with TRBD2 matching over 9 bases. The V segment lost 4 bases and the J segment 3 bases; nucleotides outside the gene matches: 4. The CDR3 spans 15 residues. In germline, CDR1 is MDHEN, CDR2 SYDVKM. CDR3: CASSYYSGGYNEQFF. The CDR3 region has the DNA TGTGCCAGCAGTTACTATAGCGGGGGCTACAATGAGCAGTTCTTC.

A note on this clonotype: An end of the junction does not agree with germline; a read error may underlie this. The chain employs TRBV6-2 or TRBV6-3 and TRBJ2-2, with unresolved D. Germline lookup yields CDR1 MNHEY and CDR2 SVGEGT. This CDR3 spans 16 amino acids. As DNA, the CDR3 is TGTGCCAGCATTTACTCGATGACTTTGAACACCGGGGAGCTGTTTTTT. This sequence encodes CASIYSMTLNTGELFF.

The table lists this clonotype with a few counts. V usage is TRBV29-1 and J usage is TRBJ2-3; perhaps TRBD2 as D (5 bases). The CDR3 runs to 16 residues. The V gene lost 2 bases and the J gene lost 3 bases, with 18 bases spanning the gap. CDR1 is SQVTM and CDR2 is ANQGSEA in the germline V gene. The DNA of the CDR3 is TGCAGCGTTGAATTTCGAGGGAATCAATGGACAGATACGCAGTATTTT. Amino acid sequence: CSVEFRGNQWTDTQYF.

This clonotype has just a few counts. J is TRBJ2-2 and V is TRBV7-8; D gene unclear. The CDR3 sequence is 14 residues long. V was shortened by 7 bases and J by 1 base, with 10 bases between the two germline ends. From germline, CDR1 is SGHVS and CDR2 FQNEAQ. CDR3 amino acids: CASTDRLNTGELFF. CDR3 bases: TGTGCCAGCACGGACCGGCTGAACACCGGGGAGCTGTTTTTT.

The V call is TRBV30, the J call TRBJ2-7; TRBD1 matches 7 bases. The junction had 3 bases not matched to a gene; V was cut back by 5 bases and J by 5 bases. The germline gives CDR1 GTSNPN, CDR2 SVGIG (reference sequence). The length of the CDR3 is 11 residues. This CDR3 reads CAWDRVNEQYF. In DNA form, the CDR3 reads TGTGCCTGGGACAGGGTTAACGAGCAGTACTTC.